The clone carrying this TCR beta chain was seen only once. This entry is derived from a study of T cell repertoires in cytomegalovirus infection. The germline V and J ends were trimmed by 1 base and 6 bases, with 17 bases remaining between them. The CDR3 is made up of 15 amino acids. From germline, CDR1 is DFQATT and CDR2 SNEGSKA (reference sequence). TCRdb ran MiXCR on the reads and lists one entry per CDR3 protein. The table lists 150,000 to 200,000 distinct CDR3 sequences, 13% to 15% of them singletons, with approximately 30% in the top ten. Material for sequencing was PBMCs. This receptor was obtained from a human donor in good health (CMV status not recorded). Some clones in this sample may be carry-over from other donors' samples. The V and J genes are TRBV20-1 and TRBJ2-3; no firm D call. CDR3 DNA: TGCAGTGCTAGAGTCAAAAACTACCCCCGGGATACGCAGTATTTT. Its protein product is CSARVKNYPRDTQYF.